The present T cell receptor beta chain was sequenced within a study of cytomegalovirus exposure and HLA in healthy donors. Study-wide findings and caveats: Further analysis, carried out later, found HLA-associated TCR beta chains more clonally expanded than equally common other chains. Based on reports, TCR beta sequences accurately predicted HLA-A and HLA-B alleles for most subjects.

A multiplex PCR was run with 60 Vbeta primers and 13 Jbeta primers. Method: immunoSEQ multiplex PCR; TCRdb's copy keeps in-frame clones and lacks some. The sample lists fewer than 70,000 clones; around 68% were seen once. A note on this clone: The target antigen is unknown.

Trimming took off 3 bases at V and 2 bases at J, with 10 bases between the two ends. The CDR3 runs 14 residues. The germline V gene encodes CDR1 SEHNR and CDR2 FQNEAQ (reference sequence). The chain employs TRBV7-9 and TRBJ1-2; D ambiguous. This sequence was found in a woman aged 25 to 39 in good health and CMV-seronegative. The sequencing sample was made of PBMCs. CDR3 DNA sequence: TGTGCCAGCAGCTTGCTAGAATCCAACTATGGCTACACCTTC. It encodes CASSLLESNYGYTF.